This TCR beta chain was retrieved from a study of cytomegalovirus exposure and HLA in healthy donors (dated by TCRdb to about 2017). Regarding the study in general: According to an earlier analysis of 587 of the donors, about 179 million T cells yielded approximately 120 million unique TCR beta sequences and 276 Gb of sequence data. The genetic ancestry cluster associated with self-reported Caucasian donors included over 80% of the 398 genotyped donors. An earlier analysis of roughly 600 of the donors used high-throughput TCR beta sequencing to judge whether each TCR beta V gene segment behaved as functional or pseudogenic. A later analysis re-examined previously published TCR beta repertoires from just over 650 donors and added high-resolution HLA genotyping to investigate patterns of TCR occurrence. HLA typing included class I and class II loci at four-digit resolution. Roughly 300 gigabases of sequencing data and approximately 93 million unique TCR sequences were included in an early release covering 500 to 750 HLA-typed donors. Rather than using new phenotypic data, the later analysis identified candidate immune exposures from TCR beta sequences and from how often those sequences occurred across donors. To predict cytomegalovirus infection status, the study combined high-throughput TCR immunosequencing, statistical association of individual TCRs with disease status, and machine learning. Four or five DR-DQ haplotypes were treated as single units for association and clustering because of strong linkage in the cohort. In addition to the first cohort of several hundred subjects, a separate validation cohort of approximately 130 different subjects was used. The study aimed to test whether signatures of past pathogen exposure could be identified by cataloging public T cell receptors. Across roughly 420 genotyped donors of the cohort, an average of about 240,000 unique TCR beta nucleotide sequences per donor were sequenced, and 15% to 20% of those sequences were non-productive. The study used immunosequencing to profile the T cell repertoires of several hundred subjects and linked those repertoires to cytomegalovirus serostatus. Genome-wide SNP genotypes for about three fifths of the roughly 670 donors were used in a later genetic analysis, which treated that subset as a discovery cohort. The number of typed donors differed by locus: about 620-640 for A, B, C, DRB1 and DQB1; some 500 for DQA1; approximately 600 for DPA1; and roughly 470 for DPB1. All discovery cohort repertoires had been generated on a single sequencing platform. Donor age, sex, ethnicity and CMV serostatus were collected together with the repertoire data. Overall study outcomes, separate from this receptor: At a false discovery rate of 0.05, a later analysis linked fewer than 20,000 TCR beta sequences to specific HLA alleles. Most TCR sequences were observed very rarely across donors, whereas some public TCRs were present in many individuals. Three of the identified cytomegalovirus-associated TCR beta chains were confirmed in vitro to be specific for cytomegalovirus antigens. In a later analysis, HLA-associated TCR beta chains showed more clonal expansion and lower generation probabilities than non-associated chains that were equally common. An association between a missense DCLRE1C variant and V-gene and J-gene trimming of TCR beta chains was found in a later genetic analysis and replicated in an independent cohort. The 87-base-pair reads could not distinguish some IMGT-functional V segments, including TRBV6-2 and TRBV6-3, so those segments were excluded. A later analysis reported that several top co-occurrence clusters appeared linked to parvovirus B19, influenza, CMV and Epstein-Barr virus. An earlier analysis of approximately 570 of the donors showed that most TCR beta V segments appeared in productive rearrangements either about 87% or about 30% of the time, which broadly matched IMGT annotations. Because counts were too low, roughly 16 rarely observed V segments, including chromosome 9 orphons, were left out of the earlier analysis of 587 of the donors. Only TCR beta chains were sequenced in this cohort, and the absence of alpha or paired-chain data limited detectable features. A further reported finding was that TCR beta sequences accurately predicted the HLA-A and HLA-B alleles for most subjects in the first cohort. HLA typing was unavailable for some donors at each locus, so association tests used only the typed subset. Strong co-occurrence of HLA alleles, especially DR and DQ, made assigning TCR associations to individual alleles difficult. According to the authors, the approach could potentially be generalized to other disease states and immunological phenotypes. The classifier was reported to diagnose cytomegalovirus status with high specificity and sensitivity in both the original and validation cohorts. A cluster of highly shared sequence variants was judged likely to represent a technical artifact of the sequencing pipeline. In a later analysis, TCR association rates were found to vary across HLA loci, with the most associated TCRs seen for DRB1 alleles and the fewest for HLA-C alleles. The only immune exposure information available for the cohort was CMV serostatus. Linkage disequilibrium might explain the correlated functional status among segregating V segments, but an unknown experimental factor could not be ruled out. Roughly uniform sequencing depth across donors was assumed in presence/absence analyses, although this assumption may not hold. Most CMV-associated TCR beta chains appeared to be HLA-restricted in a later analysis, and the HLA associations seemed to be driven largely by CMV exposure. In the study, around 150 TCR beta chains were listed as associated with cytomegalovirus. Compared with the roughly 670-donor mean, donors in an Asian-associated ancestry cluster had fewer N-insertions in productive TCRs, according to a later genetic analysis.

The cohort comprised fewer than 700 healthy bone marrow donors. At the time of sampling, all cohort members were nominally healthy, though unrecorded immune exposures were likely present. The donor was CMV seropositive and belonged to the group of about 290 seropositive cohort members. Every donor gave a peripheral blood sample, and the peripheral blood mononuclear cells from that sample were used for TCR beta sequencing. The Qiagen DNeasy Blood Extraction Kit was used to extract genomic DNA from the blood cell samples. With respect to this clone: This receptor's antigen is unknown. No quality values exist for individual bases; no much larger clone is one base distant.

The library was produced with the immunoSEQ multiplex PCR assay. A mixture of 60 forward primers for TCR Vbeta segments and 13 reverse primers for TCR Jbeta segments was used in the multiplex PCR. The CDR3 region of rearranged TCR beta genes was amplified from genomic DNA by a multiplex PCR assay. Amplified TCR beta libraries were sequenced as 87-base-pair reads on the Illumina HiSeq System. The original pipeline was this. In a later analysis, tens of millions of unique TCR beta chains were counted across the roughly 700 repertoires, and around 10 million of these chains were shared by at least two donors. Raw reads were error-corrected and collapsed into unique sequences with a nearest-neighbor algorithm that merged closely related sequences to remove PCR and sequencing errors. V, D and J gene segments were assigned by aligning CDR3 sequences to IMGT reference sequences. Each retained sequence needed at least a six-nucleotide match to both a V gene segment and a J gene segment. A rearrangement counted as productive if the CDR3 had no stop codons and remained in frame with V and J, and every other rearrangement counted as non-productive. Following IMGT convention, CDR3 was defined as the stretch from the second conserved V-encoded cysteine up to the conserved J-encoded phenylalanine. The earlier analysis of about 610 of the donors excluded any sequence lacking an unambiguous match to a single V gene segment. In an earlier analysis of several hundred of the donors, V segments were called functional above 56.7% productive rearrangements and were called segregating when the between-donor standard deviation exceeded 5%. To diagnose cytomegalovirus status from the catalog of TCR beta chain sequences, a statistical classification framework was built. V and J gene assignment, in a later analysis, came from comparing TCR nucleotide sequences with IMGT/GENE-DB human TR gene sequences. In a later analysis, CDR3 sequences and most-parsimonious VDJ recombination scenarios were assigned using the TCRdist pipeline. In a later analysis, each TCR beta chain was defined by its CDR3 amino acid sequence together with its V-gene family, and reads without a unique V-gene family were excluded. To address suspected cross-contamination and a sequencing artifact, a later analysis removed over 500 highly shared, low-generation-probability nucleotide sequences. In a later analysis, a clonal expansion index for each public chain was calculated from normalized within-repertoire ranks of inferred template counts. In a later analysis, generation probabilities were computed using a VDJ recombination model fitted to out-of-frame rearrangements, and the results were checked against IGoR. In a later analysis, hypergeometric tests were used to score TCR-TCR, TCR-HLA and TCR-CMV co-occurrence, with a repertoire-size bias correction applied to TCR pairs. In a later analysis, false discovery rates were estimated by permuting HLA or CMV assignments 20 times. In a later analysis, co-occurring TCRs were grouped using DBSCAN, with TCRdist sequence similarity added in when clustering inside HLA-allele-positive subsets. For co-occurrence clustering, repertoires with fewer than 30,000 or more than 120,000 public chains were excluded, along with roughly five repertoires with anomalous nucleotide sharing. Imported from immuneACCESS, the table was reduced by TCRdb to in-frame sequences with V and J called. These copies leave out some clones; in studies compared against another copy, an unresolved V gene accounts for under half, and the cause of the remainder is not known. Clone size and V and J calls were adopted from that table, with D and trimming inferred from the DNA. Counted in this sample were 90,000 to 130,000 clones; roughly 80% of them appeared once. The ten top clones hold roughly 5.6% of the sample.

V is cut back by 4 bases and J by 7 bases, with 6 bases in the junction unmatched. The germline V gene (reference sequence) gives CDR1 as SGHKS and CDR2 as YYEKEE. The CDR3 sequence holds 14 residues, the cysteine and phenylalanine included. Of all the DNA, just the CDR3 is kept, 42 bases in frame from base 1. The receptor was derived from a man aged 25 to 40 in good health and CMV-seropositive. The sample was PBMCs. The chain uses TRBV5-5 and TRBJ1-2; a stretch of 11 junction bases matches TRBD1. The CDR3 reads CASSHRTGGGGYTF. The sequenced DNA is TGTGCCAGCAGCCATCGGACAGGGGGCGGTGGCTACACCTTC.